The text below deals with one TCR beta chain. Antigen: not known. These data belong to a study of shared clonotypes between healthy human individuals. Study findings and constraints: Sampling used blood alone; tissue repertoires probably differ.

All the donors were Caucasian adults who lived in Nashville, Tennessee. Assay used: immunoSEQ multiplex PCR; TCRdb lists only in-frame clones, some missing. Of 490,000 or so clones listed, roughly 85% were seen once; the top ten hold less than 15%. The sequence was collected from a woman aged 40-49 years in good health. Some clones in this sample may be carry-over from other donors' samples. Sequencing used PBMCs.

CDR3 amino acids: CASSRGGPGGPNEQFF. CDR3 DNA sequence: TGTGCCAGCAGCCGAGGCGGGCCGGGAGGACCCAATGAGCAGTTCTTC. This rearrangement joins TRBV4-2 to TRBJ2-1, with 7 bases that match TRBD2. CDR1 and CDR2 (germline): LGHNA, YNFKEQ. CDR3 length: 16 residues. Trimming took 4 bases from V and 6 from J; bases not matched to a gene: 12.